Shown below are 24 T cell receptor beta chains from a single sample sequenced in a study of T-cell reconstitution after alpha-beta-depleted transplantation in children. A library of TCRbeta sequences, prepared with unique molecular identifiers, was generated. TCRdb re-analysed the PCR reads in MiXCR, keeping a single row per CDR3 protein. There are 450,000 to 550,000 distinct CDR3 sequences in the sample; roughly 10% occur only once, and 14% lies in the top ten. The input for sequencing was PBMCs, mostly from graft donor cells, taken 180 days after TCRalphabeta/CD19-depleted stem cell transplant. Every receptor here comes from a female patient aged 2 to 10 who had a stem cell transplant for aplastic anemia, so the T cells may come from the graft donor.

The chain employs TRBV24-1 and TRBJ2-1; D remains unclear. CDR1 and CDR2 (germline): KGHDR, SFDVKD. This CDR3 contains 11 residues. Trimming pared 6 bases from V and 9 bases from J, leaving 8 bases between. The CDR3, as DNA: TGTGCCACCAGTCTAGGGATTGAGCAGTTCTTC. It translates to CATSLGIEQFF.

This clonotype was seen a handful of times. This sequence joins TRBV16 and TRBJ2-7; TRBD2 matches at 9 bases. CDR3 length equals 14 residues. Germline V gene lookup returns CDR1 KGHSY and CDR2 FQNENV. J lost 2 bases, V lost 2 bases, and 1 base had no gene match. CDR3 DNA: TGTGCCAGCAGCCAAGGCGGGGGGGCCTACGAGCAGTACTTC. It encodes CASSQGGGAYEQYF.

The rearrangement links TRBV27 to TRBJ2-3; TRBD2 agrees at 13 bases. V trimming: 0 bases; J trimming: 3 bases; junction bases outside the gene matches: 3. Per germline, CDR1 MNHEY and CDR2 SMNVEV (reference sequence). The CDR3 is made up of 17 amino acids. The CDR3 loop reads CASSLSLTSGRTDTQYF. CDR3 DNA sequence: TGTGCCAGCAGTTTATCGTTGACTAGCGGGAGGACAGATACGCAGTATTTT.

There are a few counts of this clonotype. The V gene is TRBV25-1, the J gene TRBJ1-3; D possibly corresponds to TRBD1 (5 bases). Trimming took off 4 bases at V and 4 bases at J, with 11 bases between the two ends. CDR3 length equals 14 residues. Per the germline V gene, CDR1 is MGHDK and CDR2 is SYGVNS. The CDR3 spells CASSGLGGGNTIYF. CDR3 nucleotide sequence: TGTGCCAGCAGTGGCTTGGGGGGAGGAAACACCATATATTTT. The variable domain in full, completed from reference TRBV25-1 and TRBJ1-3, reads EADIYQTPRYLVIGTGKKITLECSQTMGHDKMYWYQQDPGMELHLIHYSYGVNSTEKGDLSSESTVSRIRTEHFPLTLESARPSHTSQYLCASSGLGGGNTIYFGEGSWLTVV.

In its sample, this clonotype was seen a few times. The chain carries TRBV11-2 and TRBJ2-5, with 13 bases matching TRBD2. The CDR3 is 18 amino acids. CDR1 SGHAT and CDR2 FQNNGV come from the germline V gene. V shed 0 bases, J shed 2 bases, and the junction held 6 bases outside the gene matches. This CDR3 reads CASSLELAGGPMQETQYF. The CDR3 coding sequence is TGTGCCAGCAGCTTAGAACTAGCGGGAGGGCCGATGCAAGAGACCCAGTACTTC.

The rearrangement uses TRBV29-1 and TRBJ2-1; D not resolved. V dropped 5 bases and J dropped 0 bases, with 14 bases sitting between them. The CDR3 runs to 15 residues. Germline assignment: CDR1 SQVTM and CDR2 ANQGSEA. The CDR3 nucleotides read TGCAGCGTTAATCTCCAGTCGAGCTCCTACAATGAGCAGTTCTTC. Translation gives CSVNLQSSSYNEQFF.

The chain has TRBV5-1 and TRBJ2-3; 9 bases match TRBD2. This CDR3 contains 17 residues. From germline, CDR1 is SGHRS and CDR2 YFSETQ. With V trimmed by 3 bases and J by 0 bases, 8 bases remained unmatched. DNA for the CDR3: TGCGCCAGCAGCTCGGACCTGACTAGCGGAAGCACAGATACGCAGTATTTT. Residues: CASSSDLTSGSTDTQYF.

This clonotype was seen many times. The rearrangement joins TRBV15 to TRBJ2-2, with D possibly being TRBD1 (5 bases). The V end lost 0 bases, the J end lost 7 bases, and 18 bases lay between the germline ends. The V gene's germline CDR1 is LNHNV and CDR2 YYDKDF (reference sequence). This CDR3 comprises 17 residues. DNA of the CDR3: TGTGCCACCAGCAGAGAGGGGCAGGGTCTAACCATCGGGGAGCTGTTTTTT. Protein: CATSREGQGLTIGELFF.

There are a few counts of this clonotype. This chain uses TRBV6-5 with TRBJ2-6, with D possibly TRBD1 on 9 matching bases. Germline CDR1 MNHEY, CDR2 SVGAGI. V dropped 1 base and J dropped 0 bases, with 16 bases sitting between them. The CDR3 loop spans 19 amino acids. The DNA for the CDR3 is TGTGCCAGCAGTTACTTTGGGACAGGGACTAGCTCTGGGGCCAACGTCCTGACTTTC. The encoded protein is CASSYFGTGTSSGANVLTF.

The V call is TRBV15, the J call TRBJ1-6; TRBD1 matches at 7 bases. The CDR3 totals 15 residues. V lost 1 base to trimming and J lost 10 bases; unmatched junction nucleotides: 7. In germline, CDR1 is LNHNV, CDR2 YYDKDF (reference sequence). The CDR3 reads CATSRGGGKGSPLHF. As DNA, the CDR3 is TGTGCCACCAGCAGAGGAGGGGGCAAAGGCTCACCCCTCCACTTT.

J is TRBJ2-5 and V is TRBV15, with D possibly being TRBD2 (5 bases). Germline CDR1 LNHNV, CDR2 YYDKDF (reference sequence). Trimming shortened V by 1 base and J by 5 bases, and 11 bases separated the two germline ends. CDR3 length: 14 amino acids. This CDR3 is CATSRGGVWETQYF. The DNA of the CDR3 is TGTGCCACCAGCAGAGGGGGAGTGTGGGAGACCCAGTACTTC. Full variable domain (missing parts from reference TRBV15 and TRBJ2-5): DAMVIQNPRYQVTQFGKPVTLSCSQTLNHNVMYWYQQKSSQAPKLLFHYYDKDFNNEADTPDNFQSRRPNTSFCFLDIRSPGLGDTAMYLCATSRGGVWETQYFGPGTRLLVL.

The V gene is TRBV7-7, the J gene TRBJ2-3; TRBD1 aligns across 8 bases. The CDR3 length is 16 residues. Germline CDR1 and CDR2: SSHAT and FNYEAQ (reference sequence). J gave up 6 bases and V 5 bases, and 13 bases lay outside the gene matches. This CDR3 reads CASSPLEGQGSDTQYF. CDR3 in DNA: TGTGCCAGCAGCCCTCTCGAAGGACAGGGCTCCGATACGCAGTATTTT.

The chain carries TRBV7-2 and TRBJ1-3; D gene uncertain. The CDR3 extends over 16 amino acids. Germline CDR1 is SGHTA and CDR2 is FQGNSA. Trimming removed 0 bases from V and 0 bases from J, with 9 bases in between. The chain's CDR3 is CASSLAAVHSGNTIYF. In DNA form, the CDR3 reads TGTGCCAGCAGCTTAGCCGCAGTTCACTCTGGAAACACCATATATTTT. Using reference TRBV7-2 and TRBJ1-3 for the parts outside the CDR3, the full variable domain is GAGVSQSPSNKVTEKGKDVELRCDPISGHTALYWYRQSLGQGLEFLIYFQGNSAPDKSGLPSDRFSAERTGGSVSTLTIQRTQQEDSAVYLCASSLAAVHSGNTIYFGEGSWLTVV.

This clonotype was seen only a few times. The chain uses TRBV7-2 and TRBJ2-7, with 9 bases matching TRBD2. V lost 5 bases to trimming and J lost 0 bases; unmatched junction nucleotides: 5. Germline lookup yields CDR1 SGHTA and CDR2 FQGNSA. This CDR3 contains 15 residues. The CDR3 DNA follows: TGTGCCAGCAGCGTACCAGCGGGAGGCTCCTACGAGCAGTACTTC. Residues: CASSVPAGGSYEQYF.

This chain uses TRBV6-2 or TRBV6-3 with TRBJ2-7, with D perhaps matching TRBD2 (6 bases). The length of the CDR3 is 13 residues. The germline V and J ends were trimmed by 7 bases and 3 bases, with 13 bases remaining between them. Germline CDR1 is MNHEY and CDR2 is SVGEGT. The CDR3 DNA reads TGTGCCAGCACCCCGCGGGGCCGCTACGAGCAGTACTTC. Encoded protein: CASTPRGRYEQYF.

The chain is built from TRBV28 and TRBJ1-1; no firm D call. The CDR3 covers 13 residues. Trimming stripped 1 base from V and 9 bases from J, with 12 bases between. Germline loops: CDR1 MDHEN, CDR2 SYDVKM. CDR3: CASSLSPQAKAFF. CDR3 bases: TGTGCCAGCAGTTTATCCCCGCAGGCGAAAGCTTTCTTT. Supplemented by reference TRBV28 and TRBJ1-1, the full variable domain reads DVKVTQSSRYLVKRTGEKVFLECVQDMDHENMFWYRQDPGLGLRLIYFSYDVKMKEKGDIPEGYSVSREKKERFSLILESASTNQTSMYLCASSLSPQAKAFFGQGTRLTVV.

The sample holds many counts of this clonotype. The CDR3 is CASSFGRLVGGQPQHF. As DNA, the CDR3 is TGTGCCAGCAGTTTTGGGCGTCTAGTGGGAGGTCAGCCCCAGCATTTT. The chain is built from TRBV28 and TRBJ1-5; D gene uncertain. This CDR3 contains 16 residues. V lost 3 bases and J lost 6, with 18 bases in between. Germline CDR1 and CDR2: MDHEN and SYDVKM.

V and J are TRBV7-2 and TRBJ1-1; D gene uncertain. CDR1 and CDR2 (germline): SGHTA, FQGNSA. The length of the CDR3 is 11 residues. Trimming cost V 4 bases and J 11 bases, with 11 bases left between them. The CDR3 loop reads CASSYGRLAFF. The CDR3 bases are TGTGCCAGCAGCTACGGACGGCTGGCTTTCTTT.

This clonotype has more than one count but fewer than ten. The rearrangement uses TRBV4-2 and TRBJ1-5; D might be TRBD1 (5 bases). Trimming removed 2 bases at V and 9 bases at J, with 11 bases between. This CDR3 spans 13 amino acids. Germline CDR1 reads LGHNA; CDR2 reads YNFKEQ. The CDR3 spells CASSQQGERPQHF. CDR3 nucleotide sequence: TGTGCCAGCAGCCAACAAGGGGAAAGGCCCCAGCATTTT.

Only a few counts were recorded for this clonotype. CDR3 region: CAISRADQYEQYV. DNA for the CDR3: TGTGCCATCAGTAGAGCGGATCAGTACGAGCAGTACGTC. The chain has TRBV10-3 and TRBJ2-7; D is perhaps TRBD2 (5 bases). CDR1 is ENHRY and CDR2 is SYGVKD in the germline V gene. The CDR3 spans 13 residues. Deletions cut 5 bases from V and 4 bases from J, with 12 bases between.

This chain uses TRBV28 with TRBJ1-1, with D unclear. V was cut by 2 bases and J by 4 bases, with 8 bases left in between. Germline V lookup: CDR1 MDHEN, CDR2 SYDVKM. CDR3 length equals 13 residues. The CDR3 bases are TGTGCCAGCAGTTTAACCAGAGTCACTGAAGCTTTCTTT. As protein: CASSLTRVTEAFF.

This chain uses TRBV10-3 with TRBJ2-1; D is possibly TRBD2 (6 bases). Germline V lookup: CDR1 ENHRY, CDR2 SYGVKD. The CDR3 length is 17 residues. V lost 0 bases to trimming and J lost 3 bases, with 15 bases between them. The CDR3 DNA sequence: TGTGCCATCAGTGAGTCAGGTGGTCTAGCGTACTACAATGAGCAGTTCTTC. Its translation: CAISESGGLAYYNEQFF.

In this sample, this clonotype turned up a few times. The chain employs TRBV28 and TRBJ2-5, with D tentatively TRBD1 (5 bases). The length of the CDR3 is 15 residues. Germline V CDR1 and CDR2: MDHEN, SYDVKM. V was shortened by 5 bases and J by 2 bases, with 15 bases between the two germline ends. The DNA of the CDR3 is TGTGCCAGCAGTCCCCGGACACAGCTTCAAGAGACCCAGTACTTC. Its translation is CASSPRTQLQETQYF.

The chain employs TRBV4-3 and TRBJ1-1; D is unresolved. The CDR3 extends over 13 amino acids. The germline V and J ends were trimmed by 0 bases and 3 bases, with 5 bases remaining between them. Germline CDR1 reads LGHNA; CDR2 reads YSLEER. CDR3 nucleotide sequence: TGCGCCAGCAGCCAAGAGTCGGACACTGAAGCTTTCTTT. It translates to CASSQESDTEAFF.